Given below is one T cell receptor beta chain in context. Antigen specificity is unknown. TCRdb re-analysed the 5' RACE reads in MiXCR, keeping a single row per CDR3 protein. The sample contains around 340,000 distinct CDR3 sequences, 8.5% to 9% of which appear only once. This entry is derived from a study of T cells after yellow fever vaccination. Whole-study results and caveats: Contamination of FACS-sorted repertoires by abundant clonotypes from the bulk population could occur. Once the booster was given, most primary-vaccination clones reappeared, at about 96% for CD4 and approximately 88% for CD8. Although the secondary response was weaker, it peaked faster, at day 5 versus 15.

The CDR3 is 13 residues long. CDR1 is MDHEN and CDR2 is SYDVKM in the germline V gene. With 6 bases clipped from V and 7 bases from J, the junction kept 8 bases outside the gene matches. The gene calls are TRBV28 and TRBJ1-1, with 7 nucleotides matching TRBD1. The sample here was PBMCs, taken on the day of the first yellow fever vaccination. The receptor was isolated from a young man who received the YFV17D yellow fever vaccine. DNA for the CDR3: TGTGCCAGCAGCCTTATCCGGGACAGTGAAGCTTTCTTT. Residues: CASSLIRDSEAFF.